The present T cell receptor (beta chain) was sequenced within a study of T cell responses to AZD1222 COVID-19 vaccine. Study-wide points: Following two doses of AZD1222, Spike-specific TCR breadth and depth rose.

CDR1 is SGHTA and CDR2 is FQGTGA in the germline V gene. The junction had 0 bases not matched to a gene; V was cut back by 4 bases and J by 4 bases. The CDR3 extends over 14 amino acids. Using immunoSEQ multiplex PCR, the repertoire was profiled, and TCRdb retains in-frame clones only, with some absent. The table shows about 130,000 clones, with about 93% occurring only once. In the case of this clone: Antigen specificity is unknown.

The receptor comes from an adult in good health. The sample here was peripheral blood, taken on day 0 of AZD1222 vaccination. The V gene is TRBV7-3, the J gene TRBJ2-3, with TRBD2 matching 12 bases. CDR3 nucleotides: TGTGCCAGCAGCTCTAGCGGGGGGGCAGATACGCAGTATTTT. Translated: CASSSSGGADTQYF.